The 27 T cell receptor beta chains below come from one sample, sequenced in a study of cytomegalovirus exposure and HLA in healthy donors. The PCR had 60 Vbeta and 13 Jbeta primers. The data were produced by immunoSEQ multiplex PCR, yet TCRdb's version contains in-frame clones alone and is incomplete. The sample contains roughly 190,000 clones, roughly 84% of which appear only once. The sample comprised PBMCs. These receptor sequences come from a woman between 50 and 59 years old in good health and CMV-seropositive.

CDR3 sequence: CSAPLSYEQYF. In DNA form, the CDR3 reads TGCAGTGCCCCCCTAAGCTACGAGCAGTACTTC. The rearrangement links TRBV20-1 to TRBJ2-7, with D hard to call. V was trimmed by 6 bases and J by 3 bases, leaving 9 bases between them. Looked up from germline, CDR1 is DFQATT and CDR2 is SNEGSKA (reference sequence). This CDR3 has 11 residues.

The chain joins TRBV11-2 to TRBJ2-7; D is perhaps TRBD2 (5 bases). Trimming shortened V by 1 base and J by 3 bases, and 13 bases separated the two germline ends. The germline CDR1 and CDR2 sequences are SGHAT and FQNNGV. The CDR3 is made up of 15 amino acids. The DNA of the CDR3 is TGTGCCAGCAGCTTAGCGGGAAATCCTAACTACGAGCAGTACTTC. Translation: CASSLAGNPNYEQYF.

Worth noting for this clone: The sample contains more than one DNA sequence encoding this CDR3. V gene TRBV11-3 combines with J gene TRBJ2-3, with 7 bases fitting TRBD2. This CDR3 region has 15 residues. Per the germline V gene, CDR1 is SGHNT and CDR2 is YENEEA. The trim removed 1 base at V and 4 bases at J, leaving 5 bases unmatched. The CDR3: CASSLGTRTADTQYF. In DNA, the CDR3 is TGTGCCAGCAGCTTAGGGACTAGGACTGCAGATACGCAGTATTTT.

The rearrangement uses TRBV9 and TRBJ1-1, with TRBD1 as a possible D gene (5 bases). Germline V gene lookup returns CDR1 SGDLS and CDR2 YYNGEE. V was cut by 0 bases and J by 8 bases, with 17 bases left in between. The CDR3 contains 15 residues. DNA of the CDR3: TGTGCCAGCAGCGTAGGGTCCAGGGAGGGCGTAGAAGCTTTCTTT. It specifies CASSVGSREGVEAFF.

The CDR3 DNA follows: TGTGCCAGCAGCTTGGGGGGCGGGGGGCCCGGCGAGCAGTACTTC. Protein sequence: CASSLGGGGPGEQYF. This rearrangement joins TRBV28 to TRBJ2-7, with TRBD2 matching over 8 bases. Germline V gene lookup returns CDR1 MDHEN and CDR2 SYDVKM. V was clipped by 6 bases and J by 6 bases; unmatched bases: 13. The CDR3 loop spans 15 amino acids.

This clone turned up a few times. The CDR3 bases are TGTGCCAGCAGTCTTAGGGGACAGGGGCTAGAGACCCAGTACTTC. This codes for CASSLRGQGLETQYF. The chain employs TRBV5-5 and TRBJ2-5, with 10 positions matching TRBD1. Per the germline V gene, CDR1 is SGHKS and CDR2 is YYEKEE (reference sequence). J gave up 4 bases and V 5 bases, and 8 bases lay outside the gene matches. The CDR3 is 15 residues long. Looking up the rest from reference TRBV5-5 and TRBJ2-5 gives the full variable domain: DAGVTQSPTHLIKTRGQQVTLRCSPISGHKSVSWYQQVLGQGPQFIFQYYEKEERGRGNFPDRFSARQFPNYSSELNVNALLLGDSALYLCASSLRGQGLETQYFGPGTRLLVL.

The genes are TRBV7-8 and TRBJ2-7, with 8 bases lining up with TRBD1. The CDR3 has 13 amino acids. The J segment lost 6 bases and the V segment lost 4 bases, leaving 5 bases of the junction unmatched. Germline V gene data show CDR1 as SGHVS and CDR2 as FQNEAQ. Here the CDR3 DNA reads TGTGCCAGCAGCTGGACAGGGTACGGCGAGCAGTACTTC. Its translation is CASSWTGYGEQYF. The full variable domain, completed using reference TRBV7-8 and TRBJ2-7, is GAGVSQSPRYKVAKRGQDVALRCDPISGHVSLFWYQQALGQGPEFLTYFQNEAQLDKSGLPSDRFFAERPEGSVSTLKIQRTQQEDSAVYLCASSWTGYGEQYFGPGTRLTVT.

The rearrangement uses TRBV7-9 and TRBJ2-1, with TRBD2 matching 13 bases. Germline values: CDR1 SEHNR, CDR2 FQNEAQ (reference sequence). The CDR3 is 18 amino acids. V shed 5 bases and J 0 bases; nucleotides not matched to a gene: 7. CDR3 residues: CASSPPGLAGISYNEQFF. In DNA form, the CDR3 reads TGTGCCAGCAGCCCCCCGGGACTAGCGGGGATCTCCTACAATGAGCAGTTCTTC.

This chain connects TRBV5-4 to TRBJ2-7; D may be TRBD1 (6 bases). Deletions cut 4 bases from V and 1 base from J, with 12 bases between. The germline V gene encodes CDR1 SGHNT and CDR2 YYREEE (reference sequence). The CDR3 extends over 14 amino acids. Written as DNA, the CDR3 is TGTGCCAGCAGCGTACAGGGTCGGTCCTACGAGCAGTACTTC. It translates to CASSVQGRSYEQYF.

This chain uses TRBV7-9 with TRBJ2-7; a weak D match, TRBD1 (6 bases). This CDR3 has 15 residues. Germline CDR1 is SEHNR and CDR2 is FQNEAQ (reference sequence). Between the trimmed V and J ends, which lost 2 bases and 7 bases, there was a span of 18 bases. CDR3 sequence: CASSLWSPGVEEQYF. In DNA, the CDR3 is TGTGCCAGCAGCTTATGGAGCCCAGGGGTGGAGGAGCAGTACTTC.

The V and J genes are TRBV18 and TRBJ2-1, with 9 bases aligning to TRBD2. Trimming cost V 2 bases and J 9 bases; bases outside gene matches: 11. Germline-derived CDR1 and CDR2 are KGHSH and LQKENI. CDR3 length: 16 amino acids. The CDR3 DNA reads as TGTGCCAGCTCACCAAGGATGGCGGGGGGGCCGGGTGAGCAGTTCTTC. Protein: CASSPRMAGGPGEQFF. Based on the CDR3 plus reference TRBV18 and TRBJ2-1, the full variable domain is NAGVMQNPRHLVRRRGQEARLRCSPMKGHSHVYWYRQLPEEGLKFMVYLQKENIIDESGMPKERFSAEFPKEGPSILRIQQVVRGDSAAYFCASSPRMAGGPGEQFFGPGTRLTVL.

CDR3 coding DNA: TGTGCCAGCAAGGCGGGGGGGCCGGGTACGCAGTATTTT. Its translation: CASKAGGPGTQYF. The chain employs TRBV6-5 and TRBJ2-3, with 9 positions matching TRBD2. The V gene end was trimmed by 7 bases and the J gene end by 8 bases; junction bases not matched to a gene: 7. Looked up from germline, CDR1 is MNHEY and CDR2 is SVGAGI. The CDR3 contains 13 residues.

The chain links TRBV7-6 to TRBJ1-2; weak D call: TRBD1 (6 bases). The V and J ends lost 5 bases and 6 bases respectively, with 13 bases between them. The germline V gene has CDR1 SGHVS and CDR2 FNYEAQ. The CDR3 contains 13 residues. The CDR3 loop is CASSTMTGHGYTF. The CDR3 region has the DNA TGTGCCAGCAGCACAATGACAGGACATGGCTACACCTTC.

This clone has just a few counts. The sample holds other DNA sequences that translate to the same CDR3. The chain combines TRBV5-4 with TRBJ2-3, with 8 positions matching TRBD2. Per the germline V gene, CDR1 is SGHNT and CDR2 is YYREEE (reference sequence). V lost 0 bases to trimming and J lost 0 bases; unmatched junction nucleotides: 0. The CDR3 contains 15 residues. CDR3: CASSLASGSTDTQYF. As DNA, the CDR3 is TGTGCCAGCAGCTTGGCTAGCGGGAGCACAGATACGCAGTATTTT. Combining the CDR3 with reference TRBV5-4 and TRBJ2-3 gives the whole variable domain ETGVTQSPTHLIKTRGQQVTLRCSSQSGHNTVSWYQQALGQGPQFIFQYYREEENGRGNFPPRFSGLQFPNYSSELNVNALELDDSALYLCASSLASGSTDTQYFGPGTRLTVL.

The chain combines TRBV5-1 with TRBJ2-1, with 9 positions matching TRBD2. Trimming took 2 bases from V and 6 from J; bases not matched to a gene: 15. Germline V lookup: CDR1 SGHRS, CDR2 YFSETQ. The CDR3 totals 18 residues. CDR3 protein: CASSFFSSGGKLGNEQFF. For the CDR3, the DNA is TGCGCCAGCAGCTTCTTTTCAAGCGGGGGGAAGCTGGGCAATGAGCAGTTCTTC.

This chain links TRBV7-2 with TRBJ1-3; 9 bases agree with TRBD1. V lost 4 bases and J lost 2; bases outside the gene matches: 3. This CDR3 is 15 amino acids long. Germline assignment: CDR1 SGHTA and CDR2 FQGNSA. CDR3: CASSYRDRAGNTIYF. CDR3 bases: TGTGCCAGCAGCTATCGGGACAGGGCTGGAAACACCATATATTTT.

The genes are TRBV6-5 and TRBJ2-3; TRBD1 agrees at 9 bases. Unmatched junction bases numbered 7, after V lost 2 bases and J lost 4 bases. The CDR3 runs to 16 residues. The germline V gene has CDR1 MNHEY and CDR2 SVGAGI. CDR3: CASSYLRQGGPDTQYF. CDR3 sequence (DNA): TGTGCCAGCAGTTACCTGCGACAGGGGGGACCAGATACGCAGTATTTT.

The chain recombines TRBV28 with TRBJ2-5, with 15 bases fitting TRBD2. The J call may not be correct, given that the DNA end is closer to TRBJ2-7. CDR3 length: 15 residues. Germline V gene lookup returns CDR1 MDHEN and CDR2 SYDVKM. The DNA of the CDR3 is TGTGCCAGCAGTCCCGGACTAGCGGGGGGGGTCGAGCAGTACTTC. Its translation: CASSPGLAGGVEQYF.

CDR3 bases: TGCGCCAGCAGTGAGGGCCTCGGGGATCAGCCCCAGCATTTT. Its protein is CASSEGLGDQPQHF. V and J are TRBV10-2 and TRBJ1-5; D gene unclear. V lost 2 bases, J lost 5 bases, and 10 bases lay in between. The CDR3 consists of 14 residues. Germline CDR1 reads WSHSY; CDR2 reads SAAADI.

The chain is built from TRBV9 and TRBJ2-7, with 10 bases lining up with TRBD2. The junction had 2 bases not matched to a gene; V was cut back by 0 bases and J by 2 bases. Germline CDR1 is SGDLS and CDR2 is YYNGEE. This CDR3 region has 15 residues. The CDR3 region is CASSVGLAGAYEQYF. The CDR3 DNA reads as TGTGCCAGCAGCGTAGGCCTAGCGGGGGCCTACGAGCAGTACTTC.

The chain carries TRBV10-3 and TRBJ2-1; 8 nucleotides match TRBD1. This CDR3 spans 12 amino acids. The germline CDR1 and CDR2 sequences are ENHRY and SYGVKD. The V segment lost 6 bases and the J segment 5 bases; nucleotides outside the gene matches: 0. The CDR3 region is CAIRDRDNEQFF. As DNA, the CDR3 is TGTGCCATCAGGGACAGGGACAATGAGCAGTTCTTC.

The chain combines TRBV6-1 with TRBJ2-2, with 7 positions matching TRBD1. Germline V CDR1 and CDR2: MNHNS, SASEGT. Germline trimming cut 5 bases from V and 4 bases from J; bases unmatched to any gene: 4. This CDR3 spans 14 amino acids. The CDR3 DNA reads TGTGCCAGCAGTACAGGGGTGGGCACCGGGGAGCTGTTTTTT. Protein sequence: CASSTGVGTGELFF.

This sequence joins TRBV28 and TRBJ1-2; a possible D gene is TRBD1 (5 bases). Trimming removed 3 bases from V and 8 bases from J, with 19 bases in between. Per germline, CDR1 MDHEN and CDR2 SYDVKM. This CDR3 has 15 residues. CDR3 sequence: CASSLGTGRIIGYTF. The CDR3 DNA reads TGTGCCAGCAGTTTGGGTACAGGACGGATCATAGGCTACACCTTC.

V and J are TRBV28 and TRBJ1-5, with D unresolved. This CDR3 has 15 residues. Germline V gives CDR1 MDHEN, CDR2 SYDVKM. V was trimmed by 6 bases and J by 7 bases, leaving 19 bases between them. This CDR3 is CASSLAATHRQPQHF. In DNA, the CDR3 is TGTGCCAGCAGCCTAGCCGCCACGCACCGACAGCCCCAGCATTTT.

This clone was observed a single time. The chain recombines TRBV7-6 with TRBJ2-7; 10 nucleotides agree with TRBD1. The V segment lost 5 bases and the J segment 4 bases; nucleotides outside the gene matches: 5. Germline V gene lookup returns CDR1 SGHVS and CDR2 FNYEAQ. CDR3 size: 14 residues. The CDR3, as DNA: TGTGCCAGCAGCCCGGGGACAGGGGCGTACGAGCAGTACTTC. The encoded protein is CASSPGTGAYEQYF.

This chain uses TRBV5-1 with TRBJ2-5; 8 bases are shared with TRBD1. The CDR3 consists of 16 residues. Germline assignment: CDR1 SGHRS and CDR2 YFSETQ. V was clipped by 0 bases and J by 5 bases; unmatched bases: 9. The CDR3 DNA is TGCGCCAGCAGCTTGGCCCCACAGGGGGACACGGAGACCCAGTACTTC. Its translation: CASSLAPQGDTETQYF.

This rearrangement joins TRBV11-1 to TRBJ2-3; possible D gene TRBD2, 6 bases. The length of the CDR3 is 17 residues. Trimming shortened V by 4 bases and J by 1 base, and 18 bases separated the two germline ends. The germline V gene has CDR1 SGHAT and CDR2 FQDESV (reference sequence). The CDR3 reads CASSSSRPWGGTDTQYF. DNA for the CDR3: TGTGCCAGCAGCTCATCTAGGCCTTGGGGGGGCACAGATACGCAGTATTTT.